The 25 T cell receptor beta chains listed next were all sequenced from one sample in a study of shared clonotypes between healthy human individuals. The data were produced by immunoSEQ multiplex PCR, yet TCRdb's version contains in-frame clones alone and is incomplete. The sample contains about 1 million clones, under 80% of which appear only once. Input material: memory CD4+ T cells sorted from blood. Sample subset: CD45RA-negative fraction. The receptors here all came from a man between 18 and 35 years old in good health.

The CDR3 bases are TGTGCCAGCAGTTCACTCCCGGGACAGGGGAACAATGAGCAGTTCTTC. This translates into CASSSLPGQGNNEQFF. The chain couples TRBV6-5 to TRBJ2-1, with 10 nucleotides matching TRBD1. CDR1 is MNHEY, CDR2 SVGAGI, per germline. The trim removed 4 bases at V and 5 bases at J, leaving 8 bases unmatched. CDR3 length equals 16 residues.

This rearrangement joins TRBV2 to TRBJ1-5, with TRBD1 matching over 7 bases. V lost 4 bases, J lost 3 bases, and 6 bases stayed unmatched. CDR1 is SNHLY and CDR2 is FYNNEI in the germline V gene. The CDR3 loop spans 15 amino acids. The CDR3 reads CASSGQGWDNQPQHF. In nucleotides, the CDR3 is TGTGCCAGCAGTGGACAGGGCTGGGACAATCAGCCCCAGCATTTT.

V is TRBV11-2 and J is TRBJ2-3; 8 bases agree with TRBD2. Germline V gives CDR1 SGHAT, CDR2 FQNNGV. This CDR3 spans 15 amino acids. Trimming removed 5 bases from V and 4 bases from J; junction bases left unmatched: 8. The CDR3 here is CASSPRGTRADTQYF. CDR3 coding DNA: TGTGCCAGCAGCCCTAGGGGGACTAGGGCAGATACGCAGTATTTT.

A few counts support this clone. V is TRBV7-2 and J is TRBJ2-7, with 8 bases matching TRBD2. Trimming at V came to 4 bases and at J to 0 bases, leaving 11 bases not matched to a gene. The V gene's germline CDR1 is SGHTA and CDR2 FQGNSA. The CDR3 totals 17 residues. The CDR3 is CASSSDPTSVNSYEQYF. The DNA of the CDR3 is TGTGCCAGCAGCTCGGATCCGACTAGCGTCAACTCCTACGAGCAGTACTTC.

This rearrangement joins TRBV27 to TRBJ2-7, with D uncertain. The CDR3 covers 13 residues. V dropped 4 bases and J dropped 3 bases, with 10 bases sitting between them. Germline-derived CDR1 and CDR2 are MNHEY and SMNVEV (reference sequence). The CDR3 is CASSYGSLYEQYF. Here the CDR3 DNA reads TGTGCCAGCAGTTACGGCAGCCTCTACGAGCAGTACTTC.

This chain uses TRBV7-8 with TRBJ1-2, with unresolved D. Trimming took off 4 bases at V and 3 bases at J, with 12 bases between the two ends. Germline values: CDR1 SGHVS, CDR2 FQNEAQ. The CDR3 totals 14 residues. CDR3: CASSYRGLDYGYTF. CDR3 sequence (DNA): TGTGCCAGCAGCTATCGCGGTCTTGACTATGGCTACACCTTC.

J is TRBJ2-5 and V is TRBV7-2; 9 bases match TRBD2. Germline CDR1 and CDR2: SGHTA and FQGNSA. V trimming: 3 bases; J trimming: 4 bases; junction bases outside the gene matches: 6. This CDR3 is built from 15 residues. In nucleotides, the CDR3 is TGTGCCAGCAGCTTTGTCGCGGGAGGGCGAGAGACCCAGTACTTC. It encodes CASSFVAGGRETQYF.

This clone came up once. The V and J genes are TRBV10-3 and TRBJ2-2, with 12 bases matching TRBD1. This CDR3 is built from 17 residues. After removal of 6 bases from V and 4 bases from J, the junction contained 9 bases not matched to a gene. Germline V gene sequence: CDR1 ENHRY, CDR2 SYGVKD. The CDR3 sequence: CAIRRGQGAASTGELFF. CDR3 sequence (DNA): TGTGCCATCAGGAGGGGACAGGGGGCCGCGAGCACCGGGGAGCTGTTTTTT.

The table lists this clone with a count of one. The rearrangement links TRBV5-1 to TRBJ2-7, with a possible D match to TRBD1 (5 bases). Trimming removed 0 bases at V and 7 bases at J, with 8 bases between. Per the germline V gene, CDR1 is SGHRS and CDR2 is YFSETQ. CDR3 size: 12 residues. In nucleotides, the CDR3 is TGCGCCAGCAGCTTGGCCTCAGGGGAGCAGTACTTC. Translating gives CASSLASGEQYF.

CDR3 loop: CASSVSGRGTGELFF. The CDR3 DNA follows: TGTGCCAGCAGTGTTAGCGGGAGGGGTACCGGGGAGCTGTTTTTT. The gene calls are TRBV2 and TRBJ2-2, with 11 bases identical to TRBD2. V lost 4 bases to trimming and J lost 5 bases; unmatched junction nucleotides: 3. This CDR3 contains 15 residues. Germline CDR1 reads SNHLY; CDR2 reads FYNNEI.

The chain is built from TRBV7-2 and TRBJ2-7; 8 positions agree with TRBD2. Germline lookup yields CDR1 SGHTA and CDR2 FQGNSA. This CDR3 has 15 amino acids. J was trimmed by 3 bases and V by 1 base; bases with no gene match: 5. CDR3 sequence (DNA): TGTGCCAGCAGCTTAGAAGCGGGGGCAGTCTACGAGCAGTACTTC. This gives the protein CASSLEAGAVYEQYF. Full variable domain (remainder filled in from reference TRBV7-2 and TRBJ2-7): GAGVSQSPSNKVTEKGKDVELRCDPISGHTALYWYRQSLGQGLEFLIYFQGNSAPDKSGLPSDRFSAERTGGSVSTLTIQRTQQEDSAVYLCASSLEAGAVYEQYFGPGTRLTVT.

The chain has TRBV5-4 and TRBJ1-2; 9 bases agree with TRBD1. V shed 2 bases and J 5 bases; nucleotides not matched to a gene: 7. The CDR3 runs 15 residues. CDR1 SGHNT and CDR2 YYREEE come from the germline V gene (reference sequence). For the CDR3, the DNA is TGTGCCAGCAGCTTAAGGGACAGGGCGTTGTATGGCTACACCTTC. Encoded protein: CASSLRDRALYGYTF.

The V call is TRBV5-1, the J call TRBJ2-3; D perhaps matches TRBD2 (6 bases). Germline CDR1 SGHRS, CDR2 YFSETQ. This CDR3 spans 15 amino acids. The germline V and J ends were trimmed by 0 bases and 5 bases, with 13 bases remaining between them. The CDR3 bases are TGCGCCAGCAGCTTGGGAGGCGGGGCGCAAGATACGCAGTATTTT. The encoded protein is CASSLGGGAQDTQYF.

The chain has TRBV10-2 and TRBJ2-2; 8 bases map to TRBD1. Germline lookup yields CDR1 WSHSY and CDR2 SAAADI. The CDR3 runs to 14 residues. V was clipped by 6 bases and J by 5 bases; unmatched bases: 5. CDR3 coding DNA: TGCGCCAGCAGGGGACAGGTTAAGACCGGGGAGCTGTTTTTT. Translating gives CASRGQVKTGELFF.

The V call is TRBV19, the J call TRBJ2-5; tentatively, D is TRBD1 (5 bases). The CDR3 extends over 15 amino acids. The germline CDR1 and CDR2 sequences are LNHDA and SQIVND (reference sequence). V lost 2 bases and J 2 bases, leaving 12 bases between the germline ends. The CDR3 loop is CASSIQGARQETQYF. In nucleotides, the CDR3 is TGTGCCAGTAGTATACAGGGCGCGAGGCAAGAGACCCAGTACTTC.

Only one count was recorded for this clone. V usage is TRBV5-1 and J usage is TRBJ2-2; no reliable D call. The V end was cut by 5 bases, the J end by 6 bases, with 11 bases between. CDR3 length: 13 residues. CDR1 is SGHRS, CDR2 YFSETQ, per germline. The CDR3 region is CASSLRVSGELFF. DNA of the CDR3: TGCGCCAGCAGTTTAAGGGTATCCGGGGAGCTGTTTTTT.

This clone was seen a few times. This chain uses TRBV28 with TRBJ2-7, with TRBD2 as a possible D gene (5 bases). CDR1 and CDR2 from the germline V gene are MDHEN and SYDVKM. The CDR3 loop spans 12 amino acids. The V end lost 7 bases, the J end lost 5 bases, and 12 bases lay between the germline ends. CDR3 sequence reads: CASTREGDEQYF. CDR3 sequence (DNA): TGTGCCAGCACCAGAGAGGGTGACGAGCAGTACTTC.

The chain recombines TRBV2 with TRBJ1-6; D gene unclear. This CDR3 comprises 13 residues. V lost 1 base, J lost 7 bases, and 5 bases lay in between. Germline assignment: CDR1 SNHLY and CDR2 FYNNEI. CDR3 protein: CASSEEANSPLHF. The DNA for the CDR3 is TGTGCCAGCAGTGAAGAGGCCAATTCACCCCTCCACTTT.

This rearrangement joins TRBV5-4 to TRBJ1-1, with D hard to call. Germline V CDR1 and CDR2: SGHNT, YYREEE (reference sequence). The CDR3 is 17 residues long. The V gene lost 5 bases and the J gene lost 0 bases, with 20 bases spanning the gap. CDR3 protein: CASSFGRPGPMNTEAFF. The CDR3 DNA is TGTGCCAGCAGTTTTGGACGGCCGGGCCCAATGAACACTGAAGCTTTCTTT.

V usage is TRBV6-6 and J usage is TRBJ1-1, with D tentatively TRBD1 (6 bases). V was shortened by 5 bases and J by 4 bases, with 11 bases between the two germline ends. CDR3 size: 13 residues. Per the germline V gene, CDR1 is MNHNY and CDR2 is SVGAGI (reference sequence). CDR3 in DNA: TGTGCCAGCAGTGCGCAGGGGCTCACTGAAGCTTTCTTT. Its translation: CASSAQGLTEAFF.

The chain is built from TRBV6-5 and TRBJ2-3, with D perhaps TRBD1 (6 bases). V was trimmed by 6 bases and J by 3 bases, leaving 16 bases between them. In germline, CDR1 is MNHEY, CDR2 SVGAGI. This CDR3 contains 15 residues. The CDR3 sequence is CASRTAGTRTDTQYF. CDR3 DNA: TGTGCCAGCAGAACAGCCGGGACAAGGACAGATACGCAGTATTTT.

The chain is built from TRBV4-1 and TRBJ2-3; D remains ambiguous. Germline V gene data show CDR1 as MGHRA and CDR2 as YSYEKL. V was clipped by 1 base and J by 0 bases, with 5 bases between them. The CDR3 loop spans 14 amino acids. CDR3 region: CASSQGISTDTQYF. CDR3 DNA sequence: TGCGCCAGCAGCCAAGGGATTAGCACAGATACGCAGTATTTT.

This clone has ten or more counts. The chain combines TRBV30 with TRBJ2-1, with D possibly called TRBD1 or TRBD2 (6 bases each). The germline CDR1 and CDR2 sequences are GTSNPN and SVGIG (reference sequence). Trimming removed 4 bases at V and 7 bases at J, with 11 bases between. The CDR3 runs 12 residues. This chain's CDR3 is CAWTRGGNEQFF. In nucleotides, the CDR3 is TGTGCCTGGACCCGAGGGGGGAATGAGCAGTTCTTC.

This chain uses TRBV6-6 with TRBJ2-3; 9 bases fit TRBD1. The ends lost 7 bases at V and 2 bases at J; junction bases unmatched: 4. CDR1 and CDR2 from the germline V gene are MNHNY and SVGAGI (reference sequence). This CDR3 comprises 14 residues. For the CDR3, the DNA is TGTGCCAGCAAGGGACAGGGTTTCACAGATACGCAGTATTTT. This codes for CASKGQGFTDTQYF.

This clone showed up just once. Other DNA sequences in the same sample also yield this CDR3. The V and J genes are TRBV4-1 and TRBJ2-6; no clear D gene. From germline, CDR1 is MGHRA and CDR2 YSYEKL. V was cut by 0 bases and J by 0 bases, with 6 bases left in between. This CDR3 spans 16 amino acids. The CDR3 bases are TGCGCCAGCAGCCAAGATCAAGGCTCTGGGGCCAACGTCCTGACTTTC. It encodes CASSQDQGSGANVLTF.